The TCR beta chain under discussion was sequenced for a study of CD4 T cells in relation to SARS-CoV-2 and coronaviruses. On the study more broadly: After approximately 10 days of antigen culture, PBMC TCR beta CDR3s were sequenced.

Using immunoSEQ multiplex PCR, the repertoire was profiled, and TCRdb retains in-frame clones only, with some absent. This sample carries tens of thousands of clones, around four fifths of them seen once, and the ten largest clones take over 20%. Regarding this clone: Its antigen is unknown.

Sample: memory CD4+ T cells from PBMCs, cultured in vitro. This clonotype was obtained from an adult with COVID-19.

This CDR3 reads CASTIGGTLTGELFF. The CDR3 DNA reads as TGTGCCAGCACTATAGGTGGGACGCTGACCGGGGAGCTGTTTTTT. V gene TRBV11-2 combines with J gene TRBJ2-2; D could derive from TRBD1 or TRBD2 (5 bases each). Trimming removed 7 bases from V and 5 bases from J, with 17 bases in between. Germline loops: CDR1 SGHAT, CDR2 FQNNGV. This CDR3 comprises 15 residues. Complete variable domain (other parts from reference TRBV11-2 and TRBJ2-2): EAGVAQSPRYKIIEKRQSVAFWCNPISGHATLYWYQQILGQGPKLLIQFQNNGVVDDSQLPKDRFSAERLKGVDSTLKIQPAKLEDSAVYLCASTIGGTLTGELFFGEGSRLTVL.